The clone carrying this T cell receptor beta chain has more than one count but fewer than ten. No antigen is known for it. CDR1 and CDR2 from the germline V gene are SGHRS and YFSETQ. The junction had 9 bases not matched to a gene; V was cut back by 1 base and J by 5 bases. This CDR3 has 17 residues. This PCR relied on a set of 60 Vbeta primers and 13 Jbeta primers. Libraries were prepared by immunoSEQ multiplex PCR; TCRdb keeps only in-frame clonotypes and omits some of them. The sample contains some 98,000 clones, under 85% of which appear only once. This sample is drawn from a study of cytomegalovirus exposure and HLA in healthy donors. Study-wide points: Some TCR beta chains (over 150 of them) were listed as cytomegalovirus-associated. In a later analysis, compared with equally common non-associated chains, HLA-associated beta chains were more expanded. Three chains linked to CMV were shown in vitro to be specific for CMV antigens.

The sample taken for sequencing was PBMCs. The chain uses TRBV5-1 and TRBJ2-3, with 11 nucleotides matching TRBD2. The source is a man aged 35-49 years in good health and CMV-seronegative. The CDR3, as DNA: TGCGCCAGCAGCTTGTTGAATAGCGGGAGGGCGGGAGATACGCAGTATTTT. This translates into CASSLLNSGRAGDTQYF. The full variable domain, rest sourced from reference TRBV5-1 and TRBJ2-3, is KAGVTQTPRYLIKTRGQQVTLSCSPISGHRSVSWYQQTPGQGLQFLFEYFSETQRNKGNFPGRFSGRQFSNSRSEMNVSTLELGDSALYLCASSLLNSGRAGDTQYFGPGTRLTVL.